Each of the 17 T cell receptor beta chains below was sequenced from the same sample in a study of T cells after yellow fever vaccination. TCRdb re-called the 5' RACE reads through MiXCR, storing one row per CDR3 protein. Of 450,000 to 600,000 distinct CDR3 sequences listed, roughly 13% were seen once; the top ten hold over 13%. The material was PBMCs, obtained on the day of the yellow fever booster vaccination. The receptors were gathered from a man aged 25 to 40 who received the YFV17D yellow fever vaccine.

In DNA, the CDR3 is TGTGCCAGCAGTTTATCCCTAGCGGGGTCGACCTACGAGCAGTACTTC. Protein: CASSLSLAGSTYEQYF. The chain employs TRBV27 and TRBJ2-7, with TRBD2 matching 9 bases. The CDR3 spans 16 residues. The V gene's germline CDR1 is MNHEY and CDR2 SMNVEV (reference sequence). V lost 0 bases and J lost 2; bases outside the gene matches: 5.

This clonotype was picked up a small number of times. The chain is built from TRBV29-1 and TRBJ2-7; D gene uncertain. Germline CDR1 reads SQVTM; CDR2 reads ANQGSEA. This CDR3 is built from 12 residues. Trimming left V 5 bases short and J 2 bases short, with 10 bases between. CDR3 region: CSVSGSTYEQYF. The CDR3 DNA reads TGCAGCGTTAGTGGCAGCACCTACGAGCAGTACTTC.

The CDR3 DNA sequence: TGTGCCAGCAGCTCGAAACGGGGTGACAATCAGCCCCAGCATTTT. Translating it yields CASSSKRGDNQPQHF. This chain connects TRBV5-6 to TRBJ1-5; D gene ambiguous. The V gene lost 3 bases and the J gene lost 3 bases, with 13 bases spanning the gap. Germline lookup yields CDR1 SGHDT and CDR2 YYEEEE. This CDR3 contains 15 residues. Full variable domain (outside the CDR3, taken from reference TRBV5-6 and TRBJ1-5): DAGVTQSPTHLIKTRGQQVTLRCSPKSGHDTVSWYQQALGQGPQFIFQYYEEEERQRGNFPDRFSGHQFPNYSSELNVNALLLGDSALYLCASSSKRGDNQPQHFGDGTRLSIL.

The chain joins TRBV6-5 to TRBJ2-5, with D possibly matching TRBD2 (6 bases). The germline gives CDR1 MNHEY, CDR2 SVGAGI. V lost 10 bases, J lost 5 bases, and 14 bases lay in between. This CDR3 region has 12 residues. This chain's CDR3 is CATWDFEETQYF. DNA for the CDR3: TGTGCCACCTGGGACTTTGAGGAGACCCAGTACTTC.

The table lists this clonotype with a few counts. The CDR3 DNA is TGCAGTGCTAAGCCCCCCGTCGTGGAGAGTGGTGAGCAGTTCTTC. As protein: CSAKPPVVESGEQFF. The chain recombines TRBV20-1 with TRBJ2-1; D is unclear. Germline CDR1 is DFQATT and CDR2 is SNEGSKA (reference sequence). There are 15 residues in the CDR3. With 4 bases removed from V and 9 bases from J, the gap between germline ends came to 22 bases.

There are many counts of this clonotype. The gene calls are TRBV12-3 or TRBV12-4 and TRBJ2-7, with 9 bases that match TRBD2. The length of the CDR3 is 13 residues. With V trimmed by 3 bases and J by 6 bases, 3 bases remained unmatched. CDR3 region: CASSLGLAGEQYF. For the CDR3, the DNA is TGTGCCAGCAGTTTGGGACTAGCCGGCGAGCAGTACTTC.

The V gene is TRBV5-4, the J gene TRBJ2-1; TRBD2 aligns across 9 bases. CDR3 length: 15 residues. Germline values: CDR1 SGHNT, CDR2 YYREEE (reference sequence). The V segment lost 6 bases and the J segment 5 bases; nucleotides outside the gene matches: 9. The CDR3 region is CASISGTSSHNEQFF. Here the CDR3 DNA reads TGTGCCAGCATCTCCGGGACTAGCAGCCACAATGAGCAGTTCTTC.

In its sample, this clonotype was seen a few times. The V call is TRBV7-6, the J call TRBJ2-5; D is unclear. Between the trimmed V and J ends, which lost 4 bases and 4 bases, there was a span of 16 bases. Germline V gives CDR1 SGHVS, CDR2 FNYEAQ. The CDR3 is 15 amino acids. The CDR3 sequence: CASSSRAKGPETQYF. CDR3 nucleotide sequence: TGTGCCAGCAGCTCCCGGGCCAAAGGCCCAGAGACCCAGTACTTC.

This clonotype showed up just a few times. V gene TRBV7-2 combines with J gene TRBJ2-1; 7 nucleotides line up with TRBD2. V lost 3 bases and J lost 7; bases outside the gene matches: 9. The CDR3 runs 15 residues. Germline V gene sequence: CDR1 SGHTA, CDR2 FQGNSA. This CDR3 reads CASSFLKGGLNEQFF. CDR3 nucleotide sequence: TGTGCCAGCAGCTTCCTTAAGGGAGGGCTAAATGAGCAGTTCTTC.

The chain has TRBV11-2 and TRBJ2-7; 10 bases line up with TRBD2. The V segment lost 2 bases and the J segment 5 bases; nucleotides outside the gene matches: 3. This CDR3 is built from 14 residues. Germline lookup yields CDR1 SGHAT and CDR2 FQNNGV. The CDR3 nucleotides are TGTGCCAGCAGCTTAACTAGCGGGACCCACGAGCAGTACTTC. Protein: CASSLTSGTHEQYF. Variable domain in full (rest from reference TRBV11-2 and TRBJ2-7): EAGVAQSPRYKIIEKRQSVAFWCNPISGHATLYWYQQILGQGPKLLIQFQNNGVVDDSQLPKDRFSAERLKGVDSTLKIQPAKLEDSAVYLCASSLTSGTHEQYFGPGTRLTVT.

The chain uses TRBV7-2 and TRBJ2-2, with a possible D match to TRBD2 (6 bases). V was shortened by 8 bases and J by 3 bases, with 10 bases between the two germline ends. Germline loops: CDR1 SGHTA, CDR2 FQGNSA. The CDR3 loop spans 13 amino acids. The CDR3 loop is CASWRGDTGELFF. CDR3 nucleotide sequence: TGTGCCAGCTGGCGGGGCGACACCGGGGAGCTGTTTTTT.

In this sample, this clonotype turned up once. The junction does not match germline at one end; this may be a read error. The chain carries TRBV20-1 and TRBJ2-3, with unresolved D. The CDR3 runs 11 residues. The V gene's germline CDR1 is DFQATT and CDR2 SNEGSKA (reference sequence). In DNA, the CDR3 is TGCAGTGCTAGTACGCTAGATACGCGGTATTTT. Translating it yields CSASTLDTRYF.

This clonotype was found a few times. The chain links TRBV20-1 to TRBJ2-6; no clear D. Trimming took 3 bases from V and 0 from J, leaving 9 bases between them. This CDR3 has 15 amino acids. Germline V CDR1 and CDR2: DFQATT, SNEGSKA (reference sequence). CDR3 sequence (DNA): TGCAGTGCTAGCTTAAGGAACTCTGGGGCCAACGTCCTGACTTTC. It specifies CSASLRNSGANVLTF.

This clonotype came up a few times. The chain is built from TRBV9 and TRBJ2-3; D call uncertain. The germline gives CDR1 SGDLS, CDR2 YYNGEE. V lost 1 base and J 0 bases, leaving 9 bases between the germline ends. The CDR3 contains 15 residues. CDR3: CASSVTPASTDTQYF. The CDR3 DNA is TGTGCCAGCAGCGTAACCCCCGCGAGCACAGATACGCAGTATTTT.

In its sample, this clonotype was seen a few times. V usage is TRBV6-5 and J usage is TRBJ2-1; either TRBD1 or TRBD2 may supply D (6 bases each). Looked up from germline, CDR1 is MNHEY and CDR2 is SVGAGI. This CDR3 comprises 12 residues. Trimming took 7 bases from V and 8 from J, leaving 12 bases between them. CDR3: CASNDGGYEQFF. The DNA of the CDR3 is TGTGCCAGCAACGACGGGGGCTATGAGCAGTTCTTC.

This clonotype was detected a few times. This sequence joins TRBV5-1 and TRBJ2-1; D is possibly TRBD1 or TRBD2 (6 bases each). There are 14 residues in the CDR3. V was shortened by 6 bases and J by 4 bases, with 14 bases between the two germline ends. Per the germline V gene, CDR1 is SGHRS and CDR2 is YFSETQ. In DNA form, the CDR3 reads TGCGCCAGCACCAGAGGGGGAGGTTACAATGAGCAGTTCTTC. This gives the protein CASTRGGGYNEQFF.

The sample holds one count of this clonotype. The CDR3 coding sequence is TGCAGTGCTAGTTGGACTAGCGGGACCTACAATGAGCAGTTCTTC. Residues: CSASWTSGTYNEQFF. This rearrangement joins TRBV20-1 to TRBJ2-1; 12 nucleotides align to TRBD2. V trimming: 3 bases; J trimming: 2 bases; junction bases outside the gene matches: 2. The CDR3 contains 15 residues. CDR1 and CDR2 from the germline V gene are DFQATT and SNEGSKA (reference sequence).